The text below deals with one T cell receptor (beta chain). Its target is unknown. The data derive from a study of OX40 agonist ivuxolimab in advanced cancers. Study-wide context: The drug used for patients, ivuxolimab, was an agonistic anti-OX40 (CD134) antibody. Anti-PD-1, anti-PD-L1 or anti-CTLA-4 therapy given earlier was allowed, and roughly 40% had some. Those enrolled were approximately 83% male, with a mean age of about 66 years and ages from about 20 to 90.

Per the germline V gene, CDR1 is MNHNS and CDR2 is SASEGT. The CDR3 has 16 residues. J lost 4 bases, V lost 2 bases, and 10 bases had no gene match. Sequencing was performed with immunoSEQ multiplex PCR; in TCRdb, only in-frame clones are kept and a portion is missing. The data hold about 59,000 clones, with around 93% observed a single time. Study-level points and caveats: Some of the nonresponding patients also showed low levels of normalized T-cell clonal expansion.

V is TRBV6-1 and J is TRBJ2-7; TRBD2 agrees at 8 bases. The source is an adult with an advanced solid tumor such as melanoma, head and neck, liver or kidney cancer. Sequences were derived from CD4+ or CD8+ T cells sorted from blood, sampled in a trial of the OX40 agonist ivuxolimab. As DNA, the CDR3 is TGTGCCAGCAGTGAAACTCCGGGACTAGATTCTTACGAGCAGTACTTC. Translated: CASSETPGLDSYEQYF.